Detailed here is one T cell receptor (beta chain). CDR1 MDHEN and CDR2 SYDVKM come from the germline V gene. This CDR3 region has 16 residues. V lost 3 bases to trimming and J lost 7 bases; unmatched junction nucleotides: 9. Original methodology: Nucleated cell counts were estimated from reference gene primer amplification. Sequencing used immunoSEQ multiplex PCR; TCRdb keeps in-frame clones, though not all of them. V, J and clone size derive from that table, while D and trimming were established from the DNA sequence. The repertoire holds 250,000 or so clones, with roughly 86% as singletons. The sample is drawn from a study of blood T cell repertoires in COVID-19. Study overall: The study drew acute and convalescent COVID-19 samples from the United States, Italy and Spain. PBMCs, B-cell-depleted T cells, or T cells provided the cDNA or gDNA that made up the material.

The chain employs TRBV28 and TRBJ1-4; 9 bases agree with TRBD1. The sequenced sample consisted of peripheral blood. The clonotype originates from a woman in her 30s with acute or convalescent COVID-19. As DNA, the CDR3 is TGTGCCAGCAGTTTTGGGTCGGGACAGGGTGGTGAAAAACTGTTTTTT. This translates into CASSFGSGQGGEKLFF.